The 13 T cell receptor beta chains given below trace back to one sample, sequenced in a study of T-cell reconstitution after alpha-beta-depleted transplantation in children. Unique molecular identifiers were used to barcode this TCRbeta library. TCRdb re-called the PCR reads through MiXCR, storing one row per CDR3 protein. The profile shows tens of thousands of distinct CDR3 sequences, roughly 45% of them singletons. The sequenced sample was PBMCs, mostly from graft donor cells, obtained 360 days after TCRalphabeta/CD19-depleted stem cell transplant. Receptors were obtained from a male patient aged 5 to 17 who had a stem cell transplant for acute lymphoblastic leukemia, so the T cells may come from the graft donor.

This clonotype was seen a handful of times. The rearrangement links TRBV20-1 to TRBJ1-1; no reliable D call. Germline-derived CDR1 and CDR2 are DFQATT and SNEGSKA (reference sequence). With 4 bases removed from V and 3 bases from J, the gap between germline ends came to 6 bases. The CDR3 runs 11 residues. The CDR3, as DNA: TGCAGTGCTACTACCTACACTGAAGCTTTCTTT. Amino acids: CSATTYTEAFF.

This clonotype was recorded a few times. This sequence joins TRBV6-1 and TRBJ1-2; no firm D call. Trimming pared 1 base from V and 4 bases from J, leaving 7 bases between. CDR1 and CDR2 from the germline V gene are MNHNS and SASEGT. The CDR3 runs 13 residues. CDR3 sequence reads: CASSEGPSYGYTF. Here the CDR3 DNA reads TGTGCCAGCAGTGAAGGACCTTCCTATGGCTACACCTTC.

This clonotype appeared a few times. This rearrangement joins TRBV6-2 or TRBV6-3 to TRBJ2-7; no clear D gene. Germline V gene sequence: CDR1 MNHEY, CDR2 SVGEGT. The CDR3 covers 13 residues. Trimming shortened V by 6 bases and J by 3 bases, and 12 bases separated the two germline ends. In nucleotides, the CDR3 is TGTGCCAGCAGCCTAAGGGTCCTCTACGAGCAGTACTTC. Its translation is CASSLRVLYEQYF.

The rearrangement joins TRBV28 to TRBJ1-1; TRBD1 might be the D (5 bases). The CDR3 is 12 amino acids. Germline V CDR1 and CDR2: MDHEN, SYDVKM. Deletions cut 11 bases from V and 4 bases from J, with 14 bases between. The CDR3 region has the DNA TGTGCCTGGGGGGGTCGGCGCACTGAAGCTTTCTTT. This translates into CAWGGRRTEAFF.

There are a few counts of this clonotype. The chain couples TRBV7-8 to TRBJ1-1, with D unresolved. Trimming left V 0 bases short and J 1 base short, with 12 bases between. Germline CDR1 is SGHVS and CDR2 is FQNEAQ. The CDR3 consists of 16 residues. As DNA, the CDR3 is TGTGCCAGCAGCTTAGCCCGCGTGGCACGGAACACTGAAGCTTTCTTT. The encoded protein is CASSLARVARNTEAFF.

V usage is TRBV2 and J usage is TRBJ2-7; 7 bases are shared with TRBD2. With V trimmed by 7 bases and J by 5 bases, 8 bases remained unmatched. The CDR3 has 13 residues. Germline values: CDR1 SNHLY, CDR2 FYNNEI. The CDR3 DNA reads TGTGCCAGCAATCTAGCGGTGGGCAACGAGCAGTACTTC. Protein sequence: CASNLAVGNEQYF. The complete variable domain, with remaining parts taken from reference TRBV2 and TRBJ2-7, reads EPEVTQTPSHQVTQMGQEVILRCVPISNHLYFYWYRQILGQKVEFLVSFYNNEISEKSEIFDDQFSVERPDGSNFTLKIRSTKLEDSAMYFCASNLAVGNEQYFGPGTRLTVT.

The gene calls are TRBV7-3 and TRBJ1-1; 11 bases agree with TRBD1. The CDR3 covers 18 residues. Germline V gene data show CDR1 as SGHTA and CDR2 as FQGTGA. V was clipped by 5 bases and J by 2 bases; unmatched bases: 13. CDR3 loop: CASSQVGDRGVANTEAFF. Here the CDR3 DNA reads TGTGCCAGCAGCCAAGTAGGGGACAGGGGGGTTGCTAACACTGAAGCTTTCTTT. Full variable domain (remainder filled in from reference TRBV7-3 and TRBJ1-1): GAGVSQTPSNKVTEKGKYVELRCDPISGHTALYWYRQSLGQGPEFLIYFQGTGAADDSGLPNDRFFAVRPEGSVSTLKIQRTERGDSAVYLCASSQVGDRGVANTEAFFGQGTRLTVV.

This chain joins TRBV6-1 and TRBJ2-1; D gene unclear. Germline lookup yields CDR1 MNHNS and CDR2 SASEGT. Between the trimmed V and J ends, which lost 7 bases and 0 bases, there was a span of 13 bases. CDR3 length: 15 residues. CDR3 in DNA: TGTGCCAGCAAGGTTGGGGTAAGCTCCTACAATGAGCAGTTCTTC. Translated, it gives CASKVGVSSYNEQFF.

The chain carries TRBV9 and TRBJ2-7; a possible D gene is TRBD2 (6 bases). CDR3 size: 14 residues. V was clipped by 2 bases and J by 7 bases, with 16 bases between them. CDR1 and CDR2 from the germline V gene are SGDLS and YYNGEE. The CDR3 here is CASSVHWWGEEQYF. The CDR3, as DNA: TGTGCCAGCAGCGTCCACTGGTGGGGGGAAGAGCAGTACTTC.

The chain links TRBV5-6 to TRBJ2-3; maybe TRBD1 (5 bases). V dropped 2 bases and J dropped 3 bases, with 10 bases sitting between them. Germline CDR1 and CDR2: SGHDT and YYEEEE. This CDR3 spans 14 amino acids. CDR3 coding DNA: TGTGCCAGCAGCTTATCCCCAGGGACAGATACGCAGTATTTT. This encodes CASSLSPGTDTQYF.

The table lists this clonotype with a few counts. This chain joins TRBV20-1 and TRBJ2-3, with D uncertain. The CDR3 length is 10 residues. The ends were cut back, 3 bases at V and 6 bases at J, with 4 bases in the middle. CDR1 is DFQATT and CDR2 is SNEGSKA in the germline V gene (reference sequence). In DNA form, the CDR3 reads TGCAGTGCTAGGGCGGATACGCAGTATTTT. The encoded protein is CSARADTQYF.

The V gene is TRBV20-1, the J gene TRBJ2-1; TRBD2 agrees at 11 bases. The CDR3 loop spans 13 amino acids. Germline V gene data show CDR1 as DFQATT and CDR2 as SNEGSKA (reference sequence). The CDR3 protein is CGLVAGGPNEQFF. Here the CDR3 DNA reads TGCGGCCTTGTAGCGGGGGGGCCCAATGAGCAGTTCTTC.

V and J are TRBV27 and TRBJ2-1, with a weak D call TRBD2 (7 bases). The CDR3 contains 15 residues. Germline V gives CDR1 MNHEY, CDR2 SMNVEV (reference sequence). V was trimmed by 7 bases and J by 2 bases, leaving 15 bases between them. The CDR3 DNA sequence: TGTGCCAGCACCGGGGAGGGGGGACCCTACAATGAGCAGTTCTTC. This codes for CASTGEGGPYNEQFF.